One and the same sample provided the 23 T cell receptor beta chains below, sequenced in a study of control samples from healthy donors and cancer patients. TCRdb's table, derived via immunoSEQ multiplex PCR, lists solely in-frame clones and lacks some. The sample consists of about 21,000 clones, around four fifths of them appearing once. The sequenced sample consisted of PBMCs. These receptors all stem from a man aged 60-69 years with colorectal cancer.

V is TRBV29-1 and J is TRBJ1-4; TRBD1 is a possible D gene (5 bases). CDR1 and CDR2 from the germline V gene are SQVTM and ANQGSEA. The CDR3 is 11 amino acids. V lost 7 bases to trimming and J lost 7 bases, with 10 bases between them. This chain's CDR3 is CSAQGAEKLFF. The CDR3 nucleotides read TGCAGCGCCCAGGGTGCTGAAAAACTGTTTTTT.

V usage is TRBV6-2 or TRBV6-3 and J usage is TRBJ1-5, with TRBD1 matching 7 bases. The V gene end was trimmed by 6 bases and the J gene end by 3 bases; junction bases not matched to a gene: 5. This CDR3 has 14 amino acids. Germline V lookup: CDR1 MNHEY, CDR2 SVGEGT. The CDR3 sequence: CASSRDSSNQPQHF. The CDR3 nucleotides are TGTGCCAGCAGCCGGGACAGCTCCAATCAGCCCCAGCATTTT.

The rearrangement uses TRBV4-3 and TRBJ1-3; 8 bases are a match to TRBD1. CDR1 is LGHNA, CDR2 YSLEER, per germline. This CDR3 has 17 residues. With V trimmed by 1 base and J by 4 bases, 9 bases remained unmatched. CDR3 in amino acids: CASSQGDRSTSGNTIYF. In nucleotides, the CDR3 is TGCGCCAGCAGCCAAGGGGACAGGTCAACATCCGGAAACACCATATATTTT.

This rearrangement joins TRBV2 to TRBJ1-6, with 10 bases aligning to TRBD1. Looked up from germline, CDR1 is SNHLY and CDR2 is FYNNEI. The CDR3 extends over 14 amino acids. Germline trimming cut 11 bases from V and 4 bases from J; bases unmatched to any gene: 5. DNA of the CDR3: TGTGCCGGGGGACAGGGGTCGTATAATTCACCCCTCCACTTT. Its translation: CAGGQGSYNSPLHF. The full variable domain, completed using reference TRBV2 and TRBJ1-6, is EPEVTQTPSHQVTQMGQEVILRCVPISNHLYFYWYRQILGQKVEFLVSFYNNEISEKSEIFDDQFSVERPDGSNFTLKIRSTKLEDSAMYFCAGGQGSYNSPLHFGNGTRLTVT.

The V and J genes are TRBV3-1 (or the pseudogene TRBV3-2) and TRBJ2-1; TRBD2 aligns across 8 bases. The junction had 6 bases not matched to a gene; V was cut back by 3 bases and J by 5 bases. The CDR3 has 15 residues. Per the germline V gene, CDR1 is LGHDT and CDR2 is YNNKEL (reference sequence). The CDR3 reads CASSHSGLGHNEQFF. In nucleotides, the CDR3 is TGTGCCAGCAGCCATTCGGGACTAGGACACAATGAGCAGTTCTTC.

The chain combines TRBV2 with TRBJ1-1, with D hard to call. Germline V gene sequence: CDR1 SNHLY, CDR2 FYNNEI. V lost 4 bases, J lost 4 bases, and 10 bases lay in between. CDR3 length: 13 amino acids. CDR3 bases: TGTGCCAGCAGTGGGGCCGCAGCCACTGAAGCTTTCTTT. Translated, it gives CASSGAAATEAFF.

V usage is TRBV2 and J usage is TRBJ1-4, with D unresolved. The CDR3 is 15 residues long. V lost 5 bases and J 8 bases, leaving 18 bases between the germline ends. Germline loops: CDR1 SNHLY, CDR2 FYNNEI. The CDR3: CASSLPGMFLEKLFF. DNA of the CDR3: TGTGCCAGCAGTCTCCCGGGGATGTTTTTGGAAAAACTGTTTTTT. Based on the CDR3 plus reference TRBV2 and TRBJ1-4, the full variable domain is EPEVTQTPSHQVTQMGQEVILRCVPISNHLYFYWYRQILGQKVEFLVSFYNNEISEKSEIFDDQFSVERPDGSNFTLKIRSTKLEDSAMYFCASSLPGMFLEKLFFGSGTQLSVL.

This clone was observed a single time. The CDR3 nucleotides read TGTGCCAGCAGGGGCGGGCAGCTTAATCAGCCCCAGCATTTT. This sequence encodes CASRGGQLNQPQHF. The V gene is TRBV21-1, the J gene TRBJ1-5. TRBV21-1 is marked as a pseudogene. The CDR3 spans 14 residues.

This clone is a singleton in its sample. The junction does not match germline at one end; this may be a read error. In the same sample, other DNA sequences code for this CDR3. The chain is built from TRBV11-2 and TRBJ1-1, with 10 bases identical to TRBD1. Germline V gene data show CDR1 as SGHAT and CDR2 as FQNNGV. The CDR3 has 16 amino acids. The CDR3 coding sequence is TGTGCCAGCAGCTTAGCCGGGACAGGGGTGAACACTGAAGCGTTCTTT. It is translated as CASSLAGTGVNTEAFF. Full variable domain (outside the CDR3, taken from reference TRBV11-2 and TRBJ1-1): EAGVAQSPRYKIIEKRQSVAFWCNPISGHATLYWYQQILGQGPKLLIQFQNNGVVDDSQLPKDRFSAERLKGVDSTLKIQPAKLEDSAVYLCASSLAGTGVNTEAFFGQGTRLTVV.

This chain connects TRBV1 to TRBJ2-2; the table's TRBD2 call for D was not verified on the DNA. TRBV1 is a pseudogene segment. The CDR3 consists of 15 residues. CDR3 DNA sequence: TGCACCAGCATCAGAACCGGGACTTCCCCCGGGGAGCTGTTTTTT. This sequence encodes CTSIRTGTSPGELFF.

The chain uses TRBV18 and TRBJ2-6; D gene uncertain. The length of the CDR3 is 15 residues. Germline values: CDR1 KGHSH, CDR2 LQKENI. The V end was cut by 3 bases, the J end by 0 bases, with 6 bases between. The CDR3 here is CASSPTSSGANVLTF. CDR3 nucleotides: TGTGCCAGCTCACCTACGAGCTCTGGGGCCAACGTCCTGACTTTC.

The chain combines TRBV3-1 (or the pseudogene TRBV3-2) with TRBJ1-4, with unresolved D. In germline, CDR1 is LGHDT, CDR2 YNNKEL (reference sequence). The CDR3 runs to 15 residues. Deletions cut 4 bases from V and 1 base from J, with 10 bases between. Written as DNA, the CDR3 is TGTGCCAGCAGCCCCCGCCCTGGAACTAATGAAAAACTGTTTTTT. Its protein is CASSPRPGTNEKLFF.

The chain is built from TRBV5-4 and TRBJ2-7, with D maybe TRBD1 (6 bases). Trimming shortened V by 4 bases and J by 4 bases, and 21 bases separated the two germline ends. CDR3 length: 16 amino acids. CDR1 is SGHNT, CDR2 YYREEE, per germline (reference sequence). The CDR3: CASSQSTGQGKYEQYF. The CDR3 DNA sequence: TGTGCCAGCAGCCAATCCACGGGACAAGGCAAGTACGAGCAGTACTTC.

The chain recombines TRBV3-1 (or the pseudogene TRBV3-2) with TRBJ1-3, with D uncertain. This CDR3 is built from 14 residues. With 4 bases removed from V and 0 bases from J, the gap between germline ends came to 7 bases. Germline V gene sequence: CDR1 LGHDT, CDR2 YNNKEL (reference sequence). DNA of the CDR3: TGTGCCAGCAGCCCTGGGCTCTCTGGAAACACCATATATTTT. This translates into CASSPGLSGNTIYF.

The V and J genes are TRBV19 and TRBJ1-1; D gene ambiguous. Trimming took 4 bases from V and 7 from J, leaving 10 bases between them. This CDR3 is 12 amino acids long. Germline V CDR1 and CDR2: LNHDA, SQIVND (reference sequence). The CDR3 sequence is CASSNQPLEAFF. The DNA of the CDR3 is TGTGCCAGTAGTAACCAGCCCCTTGAAGCTTTCTTT.

This chain links TRBV6-5 with TRBJ2-1; 9 bases are shared with TRBD1. This CDR3 has 15 amino acids. V shed 5 bases, J shed 6 bases, and the junction held 8 bases outside the gene matches. Looked up from germline, CDR1 is MNHEY and CDR2 is SVGAGI. CDR3 sequence: CASSRPQGAGNEQFF. For the CDR3, the DNA is TGTGCCAGCAGTCGCCCACAGGGGGCGGGCAATGAGCAGTTCTTC.

The CDR3 region is CATSGARSSYEQYF. CDR3 nucleotide sequence: TGTGCCACCAGTGGGGCGCGCAGCTCCTACGAGCAGTACTTC. The J gene is TRBJ2-7, the V gene TRBV24-1; D is undetermined. Trimming stripped 5 bases from V and 0 bases from J, with 10 bases between. Germline V lookup: CDR1 KGHDR, CDR2 SFDVKD. The CDR3 contains 14 residues.

The chain links TRBV6-2 or TRBV6-3 to TRBJ2-7, with 7 bases identical to TRBD1. The germline V gene has CDR1 MNHEY and CDR2 SVGEGT. The V segment lost 2 bases and the J segment 4 bases; nucleotides outside the gene matches: 8. The CDR3 extends over 15 amino acids. The CDR3 is CASSYRGGGGYEQYV. Written as DNA, the CDR3 is TGTGCCAGCAGTTACCGAGGGGGCGGAGGATACGAGCAGTACGTC.

V is TRBV7-2 and J is TRBJ2-3, with 8 positions matching TRBD2. Germline trimming cut 1 base from V and 1 base from J; bases unmatched to any gene: 4. Germline V gene lookup returns CDR1 SGHTA and CDR2 FQGNSA. This CDR3 is 16 amino acids long. CDR3 sequence: CASSLGSGTRTDTQYF. The CDR3 nucleotides read TGTGCCAGCAGCTTAGGTAGCGGGACCCGCACAGATACGCAGTATTTT.

The V call is TRBV3-1 (or the pseudogene TRBV3-2), the J call TRBJ1-6; D is possibly TRBD1 (5 bases). V was pared by 3 bases and J by 8 bases, with 5 bases between. Germline values: CDR1 LGHDT, CDR2 YNNKEL (reference sequence). This CDR3 comprises 12 residues. The CDR3 DNA is TGTGCCAGCAGCCAGGGGGATTCACCCCTCCACTTT. Residues: CASSQGDSPLHF.

V usage is TRBV7-8 and J usage is TRBJ2-7; 12 nucleotides line up with TRBD2. Germline V gene data show CDR1 as SGHVS and CDR2 as FQNEAQ. Losses at the gene ends were 5 bases for V and 6 bases for J; bases not matched to a gene: 14. This CDR3 has 17 amino acids. The CDR3 reads CASSPRTSGAVVSEQYV. The CDR3 DNA is TGTGCCAGCAGCCCAAGGACTAGCGGGGCAGTGGTCTCCGAGCAGTACGTC.

V and J are TRBV7-6 and TRBJ1-1; D gene ambiguous. The CDR3 runs to 14 residues. Germline values: CDR1 SGHVS, CDR2 FNYEAQ. V lost 2 bases and J 1 base, leaving 8 bases between the germline ends. CDR3 sequence: CASSLILTNTEAFF. The CDR3 DNA follows: TGTGCCAGCAGCTTAATTTTGACGAACACTGAAGCTTTCTTT. Full variable domain (rest looked up from reference TRBV7-6 and TRBJ1-1): GAGVSQSPRYKVTKRGQDVALRCDPISGHVSLYWYRQALGQGPEFLTYFNYEAQQDKSGLPNDRFSAERPEGSISTLTIQRTEQRDSAMYRCASSLILTNTEAFFGQGTRLTVV.

The chain's CDR3 is CASSQARREKLFF. DNA for the CDR3: TGTGCCAGCAGCCAAGCGCGGCGTGAAAAACTGTTTTTT. This chain joins TRBV3-1 (or the pseudogene TRBV3-2) and TRBJ1-4; D not certain. The CDR3 is made up of 13 amino acids. Trimming removed 1 base at V and 7 bases at J, with 7 bases between. Germline CDR1 is LGHDT and CDR2 is YNNKEL (reference sequence).